These 24 T cell receptor beta chains came from one sample sequenced in a study of post-analysis software for immune sequencing data. General study findings and limits: With TRBV5-6, TRBV5-1 and TRBV20-1 included, 5 or 6 TRBV segments were more frequent in patients than in controls.

No antigens are known for them. Researchers reported that TCR beta cDNA libraries carried unique molecular identifiers. TCRdb re-called the PCR reads through MiXCR, storing one row per CDR3 protein. The data hold some 450,000 distinct CDR3 sequences, with roughly 45% observed a single time. Sequencing input: blood. The receptor source for this set is a girl aged 5 to 17 with multiple sclerosis.

V is TRBV5-1 and J is TRBJ2-3; D ambiguous. In germline, CDR1 is SGHRS, CDR2 YFSETQ. V was pared by 8 bases and J by 2 bases, with 18 bases between. The CDR3 runs to 15 residues. CDR3 bases: TGCGCCAGTCAAATGGACGCTGACTTCACAGATACGCAGTATTTT. Translated, it gives CASQMDADFTDTQYF.

There are a few counts of this clonotype. The chain uses TRBV12-3 or TRBV12-4 and TRBJ1-2; TRBD1 aligns across 7 bases. The CDR3 spans 13 residues. J was trimmed by 4 bases and V by 5 bases; bases with no gene match: 4. The CDR3 DNA follows: TGTGCCAGCAGTGCAGGACAGGTCTATGGCTACACCTTC. The encoded protein is CASSAGQVYGYTF.

CDR3: CASSLGGQGWTGELFF. The CDR3 DNA reads as TGTGCCAGCAGCTTAGGCGGACAGGGGTGGACCGGGGAGCTGTTTTTT. J is TRBJ2-2 and V is TRBV7-2; 9 bases fit TRBD1. The CDR3 runs to 16 residues. The V gene's germline CDR1 is SGHTA and CDR2 FQGNSA. V lost 1 base to trimming and J lost 5 bases; unmatched junction nucleotides: 5.

This clonotype was counted only a few times. The chain combines TRBV12-3 or TRBV12-4 with TRBJ2-5; 10 nucleotides line up with TRBD2. The CDR3 loop spans 11 amino acids. Trimming removed 6 bases from V and 12 bases from J; junction bases left unmatched: 4. The CDR3 reads CASSRTSGEYF. The CDR3 DNA follows: TGTGCCAGCAGCCGGACTAGCGGTGAGTACTTC.

The genes are TRBV9 and TRBJ2-3; 10 bases are shared with TRBD2. CDR1 and CDR2 (germline): SGDLS, YYNGEE. This CDR3 is built from 16 residues. Unmatched junction bases numbered 4, after V lost 3 bases and J lost 0 bases. The CDR3 spells CASSAGTSESTDTQYF. The DNA of the CDR3 is TGTGCCAGCAGCGCGGGGACTAGCGAGAGCACAGATACGCAGTATTTT.

Comments on this clonotype: The junction departs from the called germline gene at one end, perhaps through a read error. V is TRBV11-2 and J is TRBJ2-1; 10 positions match TRBD2. There are 22 residues in the CDR3. Germline V gives CDR1 SGHAT, CDR2 FQNNGV. CDR3 sequence: CASGLDGLGASGSFGIYNEQFF. For the CDR3, the DNA is TGTGCCAGCGGCTTAGACGGATTAGGGGCTAGCGGGAGTTTTGGGATTTACAATGAGCAGTTCTTC.

The J gene is TRBJ2-1, the V gene TRBV2, with D possibly TRBD2 on 5 matching bases. Per the germline V gene, CDR1 is SNHLY and CDR2 is FYNNEI. V shed 3 bases and J shed 5 bases, with 8 bases lying between them. CDR3 length: 13 amino acids. The CDR3 DNA reads TGTGCCAGCAGTGACCGGGGAAACAATGAGCAGTTCTTC. Translation: CASSDRGNNEQFF.

This chain connects TRBV5-6 to TRBJ2-5; D is possibly TRBD1 or TRBD2 (5 bases each). The CDR3 length is 16 residues. From germline, CDR1 is SGHDT and CDR2 YYEEEE. V shed 4 bases and J shed 5 bases, with 21 bases lying between them. CDR3 protein: CASSVRDPLWVETQYF. For the CDR3, the DNA is TGTGCCAGCAGCGTCCGGGACCCCCTTTGGGTGGAGACCCAGTACTTC.

The J gene is TRBJ2-1, the V gene TRBV20-1; TRBD2 matches at 8 bases. J gave up 8 bases and V 5 bases, and 11 bases lay outside the gene matches. The CDR3 is 14 amino acids. Germline V gives CDR1 DFQATT, CDR2 SNEGSKA (reference sequence). DNA of the CDR3: TGCAGTGCTCAATTAGCGGGACCCGTCGATGAGCAGTTCTTC. Amino acids: CSAQLAGPVDEQFF.

Only a few counts were recorded for this clonotype. This chain uses TRBV20-1 with TRBJ1-1, with D hard to call. V lost 6 bases to trimming and J lost 6 bases, with 17 bases between them. Germline V CDR1 and CDR2: DFQATT, SNEGSKA (reference sequence). This CDR3 is built from 13 residues. The CDR3 loop is CSASGPPRAEAFF. The CDR3 coding sequence is TGCAGTGCAAGTGGACCGCCGCGGGCTGAAGCTTTCTTT.

The CDR3 bases are TGTGCCAGCAGTTACTCTAAACTAGCGGGAGGTCGGTACGAGCAGTACTTC. It yields the protein CASSYSKLAGGRYEQYF. This chain uses TRBV6-5 with TRBJ2-7, with 12 bases identical to TRBD2. The CDR3 sequence is 17 residues long. Germline V gene sequence: CDR1 MNHEY, CDR2 SVGAGI. V shed 0 bases and J 4 bases; nucleotides not matched to a gene: 7.

V gene TRBV25-1 combines with J gene TRBJ2-7; 7 bases agree with TRBD2. Trimming removed 3 bases from V and 2 bases from J; junction bases left unmatched: 10. In germline, CDR1 is MGHDK, CDR2 SYGVNS. The CDR3 contains 16 residues. CDR3: CASSEGRILATYEQYF. In DNA, the CDR3 is TGTGCCAGCAGTGAGGGTCGTATACTAGCGACCTACGAGCAGTACTTC.

The chain uses TRBV7-9 and TRBJ1-1, with D perhaps matching TRBD1 (6 bases). V lost 5 bases to trimming and J lost 6 bases, with 16 bases between them. The CDR3 covers 14 residues. Germline lookup yields CDR1 SEHNR and CDR2 FQNEAQ (reference sequence). CDR3 loop: CASSPSGGGAEAFF. DNA of the CDR3: TGTGCCAGCAGCCCCAGCGGGGGGGGCGCTGAAGCTTTCTTT.

A word on this clonotype: One junction end disagrees with the germline gene, perhaps due to a read error. The rearrangement joins TRBV7-3 to TRBJ2-1; 11 bases match TRBD2. The length of the CDR3 is 14 residues. Germline V gene data show CDR1 as SGHTA and CDR2 as FQGTGA. The CDR3 sequence is CASSPTSGSNERFF. CDR3 in DNA: TGTGCCAGCAGCCCAACTAGCGGGAGCAACGAGCGGTTCTTC.

There are a few counts of this clonotype. This chain joins TRBV14 and TRBJ1-1; D remains ambiguous. The V and J ends lost 3 bases and 1 base respectively, with 9 bases between them. Looked up from germline, CDR1 is SGHDN and CDR2 is FVKESK. CDR3 length equals 14 residues. CDR3 sequence: CASSHINKNTEAFF. DNA for the CDR3: TGTGCCAGCAGCCACATCAACAAGAACACTGAAGCTTTCTTT.

The CDR3 region has the DNA TGTGCCAGCAGCCCCGGACTGAACCAGGGGGAGACCCAGTACTTC. It is translated as CASSPGLNQGETQYF. The chain uses TRBV5-5 and TRBJ2-5, with D perhaps matching TRBD1 (6 bases). Between the trimmed V and J ends, which lost 4 bases and 5 bases, there was a span of 18 bases. The CDR3 totals 15 residues. Germline loops: CDR1 SGHKS, CDR2 YYEKEE (reference sequence).

The table lists this clonotype with a few counts. The V and J genes are TRBV2 and TRBJ2-5; D is perhaps TRBD1 (5 bases). Trimming removed 3 bases from V and 6 bases from J, with 14 bases in between. The CDR3 has 14 residues. Germline V gene sequence: CDR1 SNHLY, CDR2 FYNNEI. CDR3 in DNA: TGTGCCAGCAGTGATCCCCGACAGATAAAGACCCAGTACTTC. Amino acids: CASSDPRQIKTQYF.

This clonotype was seen only a few times. The V gene is TRBV6-1, the J gene TRBJ2-1; D is possibly TRBD2 (6 bases). V lost 6 bases and J lost 0, with 15 bases in between. Germline assignment: CDR1 MNHNS and CDR2 SASEGT. The CDR3 is 16 residues long. In DNA, the CDR3 is TGTGCCAGCAGCGTAGCGGCGGGGACCTCCTACAATGAGCAGTTCTTC. Translated: CASSVAAGTSYNEQFF.

This rearrangement joins TRBV29-1 to TRBJ1-2; D ambiguous. The CDR3 spans 12 residues. V lost 4 bases and J 4 bases, leaving 10 bases between the germline ends. Looked up from germline, CDR1 is SQVTM and CDR2 is ANQGSEA. CDR3: CSVGGIGYGYTF. The CDR3, as DNA: TGCAGCGTTGGGGGTATCGGCTATGGCTACACCTTC.

V usage is TRBV2 and J usage is TRBJ1-4; D is unresolved. Trimming shortened V by 3 bases and J by 14 bases, and 13 bases separated the two germline ends. The V gene's germline CDR1 is SNHLY and CDR2 FYNNEI. The CDR3 extends over 12 amino acids. CDR3 sequence: CASSELVGLLFF. The CDR3 region has the DNA TGTGCCAGCAGTGAGTTGGTGGGATTGCTGTTTTTT. The entire variable domain, with the rest obtained from reference TRBV2 and TRBJ1-4, is as follows: EPEVTQTPSHQVTQMGQEVILRCVPISNHLYFYWYRQILGQKVEFLVSFYNNEISEKSEIFDDQFSVERPDGSNFTLKIRSTKLEDSAMYFCASSELVGLLFFGSGTQLSVL.

The CDR3 DNA sequence: TGCAGTGCTAGAATAAGGACTAGCGGAACCTACGAGCAGTACTTC. It codes for CSARIRTSGTYEQYF. The chain links TRBV20-1 to TRBJ2-4; 10 bases line up with TRBD2. The DNA matches TRBJ2-7 better at its end, which makes the J call doubtful. This CDR3 has 15 amino acids. Germline loops: CDR1 DFQATT, CDR2 SNEGSKA (reference sequence).

This clonotype was recorded a few times. V gene TRBV29-1 combines with J gene TRBJ2-1; weak D call: TRBD2 (6 bases). This CDR3 contains 14 residues. Trimming took off 3 bases at V and 8 bases at J, with 17 bases between the two ends. Germline CDR1 SQVTM, CDR2 ANQGSEA. The CDR3, as DNA: TGCAGCGTTGATATGTTCGGGGGAGGCGATGAGCAGTTCTTC. Translating it yields CSVDMFGGGDEQFF.

This clonotype was seen a handful of times. This chain connects TRBV7-9 to TRBJ2-3, with D possibly matching TRBD2 (6 bases). The V end was cut by 0 bases, the J end by 2 bases, with 12 bases between. Germline values: CDR1 SEHNR, CDR2 FQNEAQ (reference sequence). CDR3 length equals 16 residues. The CDR3 loop reads CASSLAEGGLTDTQYF. The CDR3 DNA reads TGTGCCAGCAGCTTAGCGGAGGGAGGACTCACAGATACGCAGTATTTT.

This clonotype was observed a handful of times. The chain carries TRBV27 and TRBJ2-1; 7 bases are shared with TRBD2. The CDR3 contains 14 residues. The trim removed 7 bases at V and 5 bases at J, leaving 8 bases unmatched. CDR1 MNHEY and CDR2 SMNVEV come from the germline V gene (reference sequence). The CDR3 is CASKISSGDNEQFF. Here the CDR3 DNA reads TGTGCCAGCAAAATATCTAGCGGAGACAATGAGCAGTTCTTC.